This is a list of T cell receptor beta chains from one sample in a study of T cell responses to AZD1222 COVID-19 vaccine. Some clones are missing from TCRdb's copy, which holds only in-frame ones; the method was immunoSEQ multiplex PCR. The sample includes around 80,000 clones, 86% seen only once; the top ten take more than 8.5%. The sequenced sample was peripheral blood, obtained on day 0 of AZD1222 vaccination. These receptors all stem from an adult in good health. Both conserved end residues are part of each CDR3. A D gene is named only where the DNA matches it firmly.

j_gene: TRBJ2-3; v_gene: TRBV3-1/TRBV3-2; d_gene: TRBD2; CDR3aa: CASSQALAGELADTQYF
j_gene: TRBJ1-1; v_gene: TRBV2; d_gene: .; CDR3aa: CASSVVEAFF
j_gene: TRBJ2-5; v_gene: TRBV7-6; d_gene: .; CDR3aa: CASSSFQGQETQYF
j_gene: TRBJ2-7; v_gene: TRBV27; d_gene: .; CDR3aa: CASSLSRLAYEQYF
j_gene: TRBJ1-1; v_gene: TRBV5-8; d_gene: .; CDR3aa: CASSRRGPEAFF
j_gene: TRBJ1-5; v_gene: TRBV28; d_gene: TRBD1; CDR3aa: CASSFGTGINQPQHF
j_gene: TRBJ2-5; v_gene: TRBV7-9; d_gene: .; CDR3aa: CASSFQETQYF
j_gene: TRBJ2-7; v_gene: TRBV9; d_gene: .; CDR3aa: CASSVGIRGPYEQYF
j_gene: TRBJ1-2; v_gene: TRBV6-5; d_gene: TRBD1; CDR3aa: CASSYSISGTGDGYTF
j_gene: TRBJ2-7; v_gene: TRBV7-2; d_gene: TRBD2; CDR3aa: CASSRGTSGYEQYF
j_gene: TRBJ2-3; v_gene: TRBV6-5; d_gene: .; CDR3aa: CASSHKPIDTQYF
j_gene: TRBJ1-6; v_gene: TRBV20-1; d_gene: .; CDR3aa: CSASSGRGSPLHF
j_gene: TRBJ2-1; v_gene: TRBV5-1; d_gene: .; CDR3aa: CASSLGAYNEQFF
j_gene: TRBJ2-3; v_gene: TRBV9; d_gene: .; CDR3aa: CASSAGPTAGDTQYF
j_gene: TRBJ2-3; v_gene: TRBV24-1; d_gene: .; CDR3aa: CATSDPPAQYF
j_gene: TRBJ1-2; v_gene: TRBV6-5; d_gene: TRBD1; CDR3aa: CASSYQDRDRGYTF
j_gene: TRBJ1-1; v_gene: TRBV7-9; d_gene: .; CDR3aa: CASSLEVGTEAFF
j_gene: TRBJ2-4; v_gene: TRBV7-3; d_gene: .; CDR3aa: CASSALGGESNIQYF
j_gene: TRBJ1-5; v_gene: TRBV6-2/TRBV6-3; d_gene: TRBD1; CDR3aa: CASSYQARTGGNQPQHF
j_gene: TRBJ1-2; v_gene: TRBV19; d_gene: TRBD1; CDR3aa: CASRQTGGEGYGYTF
j_gene: TRBJ2-2; v_gene: TRBV12-3/TRBV12-4; d_gene: .; CDR3aa: CASSRTFQGELFF
j_gene: TRBJ1-5; v_gene: TRBV18; d_gene: .; CDR3aa: CASSPGPGDNQPQHF
j_gene: TRBJ2-5; v_gene: TRBV7-7; d_gene: .; CDR3aa: CASSLTGTTGETQYF
j_gene: TRBJ2-2; v_gene: TRBV5-4; d_gene: TRBD2; CDR3aa: CASSYSGLAGGPTGELFF
j_gene: TRBJ1-2; v_gene: TRBV10-3; d_gene: .; CDR3aa: CAISDGTIDYTF
j_gene: TRBJ1-1; v_gene: TRBV6-5; d_gene: TRBD1; CDR3aa: CASSYGTVAMNTEAFF
j_gene: TRBJ1-2; v_gene: TRBV30; d_gene: .; CDR3aa: CAWKLSGTDYGYTF
j_gene: TRBJ1-5; v_gene: TRBV7-7; d_gene: .; CDR3aa: CASSPLPGQPQHF
j_gene: TRBJ2-3; v_gene: TRBV7-3; d_gene: TRBD2; CDR3aa: CASSYALGGPDTQYF